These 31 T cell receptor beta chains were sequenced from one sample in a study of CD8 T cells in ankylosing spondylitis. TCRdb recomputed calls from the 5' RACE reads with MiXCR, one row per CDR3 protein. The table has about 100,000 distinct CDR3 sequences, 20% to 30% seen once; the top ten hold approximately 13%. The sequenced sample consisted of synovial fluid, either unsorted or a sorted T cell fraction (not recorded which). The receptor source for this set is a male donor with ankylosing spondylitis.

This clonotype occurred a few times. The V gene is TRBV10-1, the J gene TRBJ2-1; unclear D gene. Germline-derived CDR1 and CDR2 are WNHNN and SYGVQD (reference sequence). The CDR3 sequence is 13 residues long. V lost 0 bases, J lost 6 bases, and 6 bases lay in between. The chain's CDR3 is CASSESTINEQFF. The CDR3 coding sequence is TGCGCCAGCAGTGAGTCGACAATCAATGAGCAGTTCTTC.

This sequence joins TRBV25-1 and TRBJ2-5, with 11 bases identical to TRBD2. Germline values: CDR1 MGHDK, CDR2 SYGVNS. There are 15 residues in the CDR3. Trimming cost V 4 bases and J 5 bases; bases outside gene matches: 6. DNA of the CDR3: TGTGCCAGCAGTGGGGAACTAGCGGGAGATGAGACCCAGTACTTC. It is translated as CASSGELAGDETQYF.

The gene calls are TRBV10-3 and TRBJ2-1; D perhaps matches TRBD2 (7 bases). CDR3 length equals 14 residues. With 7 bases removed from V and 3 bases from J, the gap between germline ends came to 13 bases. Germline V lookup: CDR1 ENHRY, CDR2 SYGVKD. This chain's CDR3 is CAINRAGDYNEQFF. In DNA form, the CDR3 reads TGTGCCATCAACAGGGCGGGAGACTACAATGAGCAGTTCTTC.

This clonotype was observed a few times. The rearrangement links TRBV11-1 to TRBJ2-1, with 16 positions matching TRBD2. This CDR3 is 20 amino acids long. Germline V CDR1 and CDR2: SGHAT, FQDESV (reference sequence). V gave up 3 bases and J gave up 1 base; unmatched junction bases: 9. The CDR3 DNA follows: TGTGCCAGCAGCTTGAGGGGACTAGCGGGAGGGTCGTTATCCTACAATGAGCAGTTCTTC. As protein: CASSLRGLAGGSLSYNEQFF.

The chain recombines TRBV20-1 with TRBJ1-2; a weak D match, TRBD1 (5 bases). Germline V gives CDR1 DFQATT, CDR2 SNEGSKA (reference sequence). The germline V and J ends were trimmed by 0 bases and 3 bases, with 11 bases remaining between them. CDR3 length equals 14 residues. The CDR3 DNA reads TGCAGTGCTAGAGAGAGGGGCAGGGACTATGGCTACACCTTC. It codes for CSARERGRDYGYTF.

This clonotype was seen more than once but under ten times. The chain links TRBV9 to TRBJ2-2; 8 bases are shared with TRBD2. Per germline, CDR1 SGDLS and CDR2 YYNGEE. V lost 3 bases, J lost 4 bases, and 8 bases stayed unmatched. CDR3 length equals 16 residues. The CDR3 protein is CASSATGGRLTGELFF. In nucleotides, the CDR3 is TGTGCCAGCAGCGCTACGGGGGGGAGGCTCACCGGGGAGCTGTTTTTT.

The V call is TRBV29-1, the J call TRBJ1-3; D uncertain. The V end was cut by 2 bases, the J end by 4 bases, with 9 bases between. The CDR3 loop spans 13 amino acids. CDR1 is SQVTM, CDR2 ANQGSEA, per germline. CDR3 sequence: CSVEPGKGNTIYF. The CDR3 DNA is TGCAGCGTTGAACCCGGGAAAGGAAACACCATATATTTT.

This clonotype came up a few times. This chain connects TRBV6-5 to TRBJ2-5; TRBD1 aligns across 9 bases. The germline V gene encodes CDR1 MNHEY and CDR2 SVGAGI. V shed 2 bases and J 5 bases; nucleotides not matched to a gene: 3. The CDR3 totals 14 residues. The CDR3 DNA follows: TGTGCCAGCAGTTACAACAGGGGGCGGGAGACCCAGTACTTC. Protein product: CASSYNRGRETQYF.

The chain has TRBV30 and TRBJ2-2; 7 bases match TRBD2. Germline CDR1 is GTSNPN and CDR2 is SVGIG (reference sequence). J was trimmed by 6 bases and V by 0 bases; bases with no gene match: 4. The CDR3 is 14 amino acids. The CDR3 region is CAWSVGLGAGELFF. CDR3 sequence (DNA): TGTGCCTGGAGTGTAGGACTAGGGGCCGGGGAGCTGTTTTTT.

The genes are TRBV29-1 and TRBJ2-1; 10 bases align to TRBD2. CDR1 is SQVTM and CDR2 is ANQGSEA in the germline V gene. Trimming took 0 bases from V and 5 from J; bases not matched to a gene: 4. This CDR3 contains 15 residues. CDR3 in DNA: TGCAGCGTTGAAGATGGAGCGGGAGGGGACAATGAGCAGTTCTTC. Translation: CSVEDGAGGDNEQFF.

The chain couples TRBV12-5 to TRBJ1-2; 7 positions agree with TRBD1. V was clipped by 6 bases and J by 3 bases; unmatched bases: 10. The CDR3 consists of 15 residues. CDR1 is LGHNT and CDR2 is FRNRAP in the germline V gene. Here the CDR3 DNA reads TGTGCTAGTGGCTCAGGGGGAATTTATTACTATGGCTACACCTTC. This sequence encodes CASGSGGIYYYGYTF. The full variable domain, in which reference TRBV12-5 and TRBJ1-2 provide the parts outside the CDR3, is DARVTQTPRHKVTEMGQEVTMRCQPILGHNTVFWYRQTMMQGLELLAYFRNRAPLDDSGMPKDRFSAEMPDATLATLKIQPSEPRDSAVYFCASGSGGIYYYGYTFGSGTRLTVV.

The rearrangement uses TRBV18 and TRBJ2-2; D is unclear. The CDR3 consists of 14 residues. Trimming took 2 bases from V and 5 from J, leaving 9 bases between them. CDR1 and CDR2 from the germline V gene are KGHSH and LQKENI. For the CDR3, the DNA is TGTGCCAGCTCACCAACGGAAAGGACCGGGGAGCTGTTTTTT. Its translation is CASSPTERTGELFF.

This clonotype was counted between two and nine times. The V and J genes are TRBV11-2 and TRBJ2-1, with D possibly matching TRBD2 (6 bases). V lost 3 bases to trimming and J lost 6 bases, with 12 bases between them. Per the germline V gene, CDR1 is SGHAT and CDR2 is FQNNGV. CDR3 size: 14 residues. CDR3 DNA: TGTGCCAGCAGCTTTTGGGGGAGGATCAATGAGCAGTTCTTC. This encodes CASSFWGRINEQFF.

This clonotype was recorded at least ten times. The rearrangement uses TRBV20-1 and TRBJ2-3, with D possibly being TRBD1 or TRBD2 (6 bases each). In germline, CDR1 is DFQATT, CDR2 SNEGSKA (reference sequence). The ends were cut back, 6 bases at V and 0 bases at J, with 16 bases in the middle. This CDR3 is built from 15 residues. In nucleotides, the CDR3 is TGCAGTGCCAGTTGGGGGGCAGAGAGCACAGATACGCAGTATTTT. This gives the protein CSASWGAESTDTQYF.

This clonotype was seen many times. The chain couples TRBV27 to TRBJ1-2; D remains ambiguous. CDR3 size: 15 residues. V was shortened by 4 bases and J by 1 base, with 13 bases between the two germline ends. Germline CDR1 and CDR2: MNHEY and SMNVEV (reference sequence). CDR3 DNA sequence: TGTGCCAGCAGTTACAGCGGAACTCATAACTATGGCTACACCTTC. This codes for CASSYSGTHNYGYTF.

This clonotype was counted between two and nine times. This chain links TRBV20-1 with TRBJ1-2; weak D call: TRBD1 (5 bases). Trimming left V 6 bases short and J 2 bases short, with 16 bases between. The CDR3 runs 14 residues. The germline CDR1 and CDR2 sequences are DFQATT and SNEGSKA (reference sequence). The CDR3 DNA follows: TGCAGTGCACACCAGAGCAGGGAGAACTATGGCTACACCTTC. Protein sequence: CSAHQSRENYGYTF.

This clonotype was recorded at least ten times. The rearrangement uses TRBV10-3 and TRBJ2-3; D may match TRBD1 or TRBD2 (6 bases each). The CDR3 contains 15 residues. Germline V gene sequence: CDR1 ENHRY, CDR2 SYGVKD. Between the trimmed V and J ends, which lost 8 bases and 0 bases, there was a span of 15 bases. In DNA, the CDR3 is TGTGCCATCGGCGGCGGGACAACTAGCACAGATACGCAGTATTTT. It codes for CAIGGGTTSTDTQYF.

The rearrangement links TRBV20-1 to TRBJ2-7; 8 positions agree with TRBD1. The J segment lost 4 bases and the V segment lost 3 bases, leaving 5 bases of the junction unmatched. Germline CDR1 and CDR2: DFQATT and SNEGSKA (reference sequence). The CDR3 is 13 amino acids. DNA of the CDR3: TGCAGTGCTAGGTCGACAGGGGAGTACGAGCAGTACTTC. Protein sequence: CSARSTGEYEQYF.

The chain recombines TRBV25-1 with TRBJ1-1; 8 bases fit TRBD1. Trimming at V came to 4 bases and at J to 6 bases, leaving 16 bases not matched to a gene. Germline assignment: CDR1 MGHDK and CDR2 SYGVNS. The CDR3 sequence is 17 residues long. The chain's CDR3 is CASSVKNPGGKYAEAFF. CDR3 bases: TGTGCCAGCAGTGTCAAAAACCCAGGGGGCAAGTATGCTGAAGCTTTCTTT.

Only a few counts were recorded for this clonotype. This CDR3 is CASSRQAVRNEQFF. CDR3 coding DNA: TGTGCCAGCAGCCGACAAGCGGTCCGCAATGAGCAGTTCTTC. The chain joins TRBV3-1 to TRBJ2-1, with D possibly matching TRBD2 (5 bases). Germline V lookup: CDR1 LGHDT, CDR2 YNNKEL (reference sequence). The V and J ends lost 4 bases and 6 bases respectively, with 13 bases between them. This CDR3 has 14 residues.

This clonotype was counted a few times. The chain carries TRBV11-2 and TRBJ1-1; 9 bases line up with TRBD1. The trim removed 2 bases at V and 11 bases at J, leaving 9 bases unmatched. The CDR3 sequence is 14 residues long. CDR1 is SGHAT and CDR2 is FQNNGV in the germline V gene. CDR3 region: CASSLTGGMSVAFF. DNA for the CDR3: TGTGCCAGCAGCTTAACAGGGGGCATGAGTGTCGCTTTCTTT. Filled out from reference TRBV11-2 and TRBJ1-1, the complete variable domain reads EAGVAQSPRYKIIEKRQSVAFWCNPISGHATLYWYQQILGQGPKLLIQFQNNGVVDDSQLPKDRFSAERLKGVDSTLKIQPAKLEDSAVYLCASSLTGGMSVAFFGQGTRLTVV.

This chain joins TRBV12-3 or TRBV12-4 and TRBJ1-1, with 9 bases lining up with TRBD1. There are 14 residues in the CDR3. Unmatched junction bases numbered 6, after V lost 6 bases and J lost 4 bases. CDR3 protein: CASRGDRVGTEAFF. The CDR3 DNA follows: TGTGCCAGCAGGGGGGACAGGGTGGGCACTGAAGCTTTCTTT.

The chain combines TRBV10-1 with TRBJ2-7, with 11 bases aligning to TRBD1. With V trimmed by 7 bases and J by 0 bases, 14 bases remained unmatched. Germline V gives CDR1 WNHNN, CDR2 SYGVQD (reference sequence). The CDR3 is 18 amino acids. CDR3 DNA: TGCGCCAGCACCCATAAGGAGGGGACAGGGGGGGGCTCCTACGAGCAGTACGTC. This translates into CASTHKEGTGGGSYEQYV.

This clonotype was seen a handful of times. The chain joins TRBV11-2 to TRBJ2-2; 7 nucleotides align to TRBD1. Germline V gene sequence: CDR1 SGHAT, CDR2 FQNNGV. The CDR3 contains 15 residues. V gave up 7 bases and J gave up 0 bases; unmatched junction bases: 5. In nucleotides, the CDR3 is TGTGCCAGCACCCCGGGACAGACGAACACCGGGGAGCTGTTTTTT. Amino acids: CASTPGQTNTGELFF.

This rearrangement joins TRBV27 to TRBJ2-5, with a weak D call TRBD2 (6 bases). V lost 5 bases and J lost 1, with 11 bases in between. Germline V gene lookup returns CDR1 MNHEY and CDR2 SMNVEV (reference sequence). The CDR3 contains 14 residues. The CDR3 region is CASSMTRAQETQYF. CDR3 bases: TGTGCCAGCAGTATGACTAGGGCCCAAGAGACCCAGTACTTC.

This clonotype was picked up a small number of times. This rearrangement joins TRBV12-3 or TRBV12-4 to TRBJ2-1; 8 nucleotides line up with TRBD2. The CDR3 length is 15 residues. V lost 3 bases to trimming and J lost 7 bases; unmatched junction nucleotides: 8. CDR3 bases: TGTGCCAGCAGTTTCACCGGGAGGGCGTGGAATGAGCAGTTCTTC. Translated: CASSFTGRAWNEQFF.

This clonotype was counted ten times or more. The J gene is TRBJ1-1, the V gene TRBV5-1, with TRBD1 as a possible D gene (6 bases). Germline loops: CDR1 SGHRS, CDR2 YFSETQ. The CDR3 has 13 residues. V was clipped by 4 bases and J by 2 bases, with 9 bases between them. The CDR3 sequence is CASSPRGNTEAFF. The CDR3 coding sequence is TGCGCCAGCAGCCCCAGGGGTAACACTGAAGCTTTCTTT.

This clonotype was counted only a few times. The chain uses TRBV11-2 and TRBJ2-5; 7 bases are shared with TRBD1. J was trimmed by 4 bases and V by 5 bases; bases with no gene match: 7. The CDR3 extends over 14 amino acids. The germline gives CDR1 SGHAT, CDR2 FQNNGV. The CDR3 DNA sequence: TGTGCCAGCAGCCCAACAGGGGTCCCAGAGACCCAGTACTTC. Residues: CASSPTGVPETQYF.

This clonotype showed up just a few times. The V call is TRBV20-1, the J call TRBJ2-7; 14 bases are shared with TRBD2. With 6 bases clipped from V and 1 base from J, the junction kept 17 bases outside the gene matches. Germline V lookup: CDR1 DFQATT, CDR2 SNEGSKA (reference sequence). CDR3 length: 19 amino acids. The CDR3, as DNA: TGCAGTGCCAACCGTCGACTAGCGGGAGGGCCACCAACGTCCTACGAGCAGTACGTC. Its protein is CSANRRLAGGPPTSYEQYV.

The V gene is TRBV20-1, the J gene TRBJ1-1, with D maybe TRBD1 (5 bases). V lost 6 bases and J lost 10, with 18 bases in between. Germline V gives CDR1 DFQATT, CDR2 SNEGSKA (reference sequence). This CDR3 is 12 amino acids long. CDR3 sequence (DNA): TGCAGTGCCGCGATAGGGGCGACCGGAGCTTTCTTT. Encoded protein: CSAAIGATGAFF.

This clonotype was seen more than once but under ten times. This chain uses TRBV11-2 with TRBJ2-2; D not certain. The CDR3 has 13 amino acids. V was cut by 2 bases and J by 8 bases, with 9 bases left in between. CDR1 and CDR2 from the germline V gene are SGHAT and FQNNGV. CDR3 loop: CASSLNLEGELFF. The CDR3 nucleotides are TGTGCCAGCAGCTTAAACTTGGAGGGGGAGCTGTTTTTT.